This T cell receptor beta chain emerged from a study of blood T cell repertoires in COVID-19. Study context: Acute and convalescent COVID-19 samples came from the United States, Italy and Spain.

Data came from immunoSEQ multiplex PCR; TCRdb stores just in-frame clones and leaves some out. The sample includes about 340,000 clones, around 90% seen only once; the top ten take roughly 3.4%. The receptor was isolated from a woman under 30 who had recovered from COVID-19. The source material was peripheral blood.

Here the CDR3 reads CASSVEESGEVTDTQYF. The CDR3 DNA reads TGTGCCAGCAGCGTAGAAGAGTCGGGGGAGGTTACAGATACGCAGTATTTT. This chain connects TRBV9 to TRBJ2-3; maybe TRBD2 (6 bases). The CDR3 sequence is 17 residues long. The germline CDR1 and CDR2 sequences are SGDLS and YYNGEE. V lost 0 bases and J 3 bases, leaving 17 bases between the germline ends. The full variable domain, with the rest looked up from reference TRBV9 and TRBJ2-3, is DSGVTQTPKHLITATGQRVTLRCSPRSGDLSVYWYQQSLDQGLQFLIQYYNGEERAKGNILERFSAQQFPDLHSELNLSSLELGDSALYFCASSVEESGEVTDTQYFGPGTRLTVL.